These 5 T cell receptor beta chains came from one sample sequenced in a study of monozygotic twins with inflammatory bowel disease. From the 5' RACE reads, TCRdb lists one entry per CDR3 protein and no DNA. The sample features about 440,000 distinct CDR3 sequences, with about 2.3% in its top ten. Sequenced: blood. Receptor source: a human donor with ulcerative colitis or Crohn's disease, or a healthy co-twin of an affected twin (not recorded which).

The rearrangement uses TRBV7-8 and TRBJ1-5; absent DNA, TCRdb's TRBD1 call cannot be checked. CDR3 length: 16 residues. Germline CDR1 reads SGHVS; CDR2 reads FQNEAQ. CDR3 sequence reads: CASSSSGTGARQPQHF.

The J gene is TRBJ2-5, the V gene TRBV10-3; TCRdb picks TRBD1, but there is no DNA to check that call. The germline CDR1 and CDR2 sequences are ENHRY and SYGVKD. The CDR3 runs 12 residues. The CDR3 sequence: CATGTDQETQYF.

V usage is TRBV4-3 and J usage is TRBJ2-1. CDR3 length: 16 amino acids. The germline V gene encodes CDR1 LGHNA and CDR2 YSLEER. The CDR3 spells CASSQDGTWRYNEQFF.

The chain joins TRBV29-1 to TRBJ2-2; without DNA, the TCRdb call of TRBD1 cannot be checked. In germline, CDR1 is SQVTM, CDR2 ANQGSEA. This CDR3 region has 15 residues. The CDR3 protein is CSVAGTGVVTGELFF.

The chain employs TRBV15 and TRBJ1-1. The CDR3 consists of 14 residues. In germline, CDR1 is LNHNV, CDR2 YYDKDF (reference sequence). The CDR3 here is CATSRGAVNTEAFF. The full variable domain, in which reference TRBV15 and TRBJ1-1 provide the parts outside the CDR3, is DAMVIQNPRYQVTQFGKPVTLSCSQTLNHNVMYWYQQKSSQAPKLLFHYYDKDFNNEADTPDNFQSRRPNTSFCFLDIRSPGLGDTAMYLCATSRGAVNTEAFFGQGTRLTVV.